This TCR beta chain was documented in a study of regulatory T cells in long-lasting Graves disease. Study-level points and caveats: TRBV28, TRBJ1-2 and TRBJ2-5 were favored in persistent disease. What was studied was peripheral blood only, and not thyroid tissue.

The sample's time point: newly diagnosed GD, antithyroid drugs for less than 3 months. Researchers made the TCR library from RNA that was extracted from PBMCs. This clonotype was counted at least ten times. Antigen specificity is unknown. TCR beta libraries were built with iRepertoire HTBI primers and Arm-PCR of CDR3 regions. TCRdb itself ran the multiplex PCR reads through MiXCR, one entry per CDR3 protein. The table includes about 450,000 distinct CDR3 sequences, about 17% detected once. Germline trimming cut 5 bases from V and 4 bases from J; bases unmatched to any gene: 5. This CDR3 region has 14 residues. Germline V gene sequence: CDR1 SEHNR, CDR2 FQNEAQ (reference sequence). The data also belong to a second study, concerning T cells in Graves' hyperthyroidism and ophthalmopathy. That investigation notes: HTBI primers were employed in a first-round RT-PCR of the TCR CDR3.

This chain connects TRBV7-9 to TRBJ1-2; 9 positions agree with TRBD1. This clonotype originated in a woman aged 25 to 39 with Graves disease. The material was peripheral blood mononuclear cells (PBMCs), obtained at new diagnosis, from a patient treated with antithyroid drugs. The CDR3 region is CASSTGQGIYGYTF. The DNA for the CDR3 is TGTGCCAGCAGCACAGGACAGGGGATCTATGGCTACACCTTC. The whole variable domain, filled in from reference TRBV7-9 and TRBJ1-2, reads DTGVSQNPRHKITKRGQNVTFRCDPISEHNRLYWYRQTLGQGPEFLTYFQNEAQLEKSRLLSDRFSAERPKGSFSTLEIQRTEQGDSAMYLCASSTGQGIYGYTFGSGTRLTVV.